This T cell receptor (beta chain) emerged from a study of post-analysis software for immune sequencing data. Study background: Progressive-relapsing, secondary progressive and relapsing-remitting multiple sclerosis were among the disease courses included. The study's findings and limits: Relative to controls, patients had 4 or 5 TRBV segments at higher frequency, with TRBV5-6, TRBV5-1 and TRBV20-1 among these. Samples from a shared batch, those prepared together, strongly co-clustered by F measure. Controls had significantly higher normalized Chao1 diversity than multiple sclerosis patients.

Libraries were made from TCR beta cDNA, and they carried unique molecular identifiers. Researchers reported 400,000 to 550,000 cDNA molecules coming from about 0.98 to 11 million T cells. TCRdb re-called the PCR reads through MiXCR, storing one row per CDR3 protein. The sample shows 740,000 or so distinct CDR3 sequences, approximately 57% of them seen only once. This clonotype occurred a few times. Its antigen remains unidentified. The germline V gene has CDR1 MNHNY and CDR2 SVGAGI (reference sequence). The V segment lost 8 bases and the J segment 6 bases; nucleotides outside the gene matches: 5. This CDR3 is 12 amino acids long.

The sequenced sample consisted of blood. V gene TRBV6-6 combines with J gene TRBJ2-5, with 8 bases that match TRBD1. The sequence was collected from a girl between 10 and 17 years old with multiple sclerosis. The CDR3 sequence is CASLQGGKTQYF. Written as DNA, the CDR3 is TGTGCCAGCTTACAGGGGGGAAAGACCCAGTACTTC.